This T cell receptor beta chain appears in the sequencing data of a study of post-analysis software for immune sequencing data. Study overall: Relapsing-remitting, secondary progressive and progressive-relapsing courses of multiple sclerosis were included. General study findings and limits: With F measure, samples from one preparation batch clustered together strongly. A significant reduction in normalized Chao1 diversity was observed in multiple sclerosis patients versus controls. A few TRBV segments occurring more often in patients than controls included TRBV5-6, TRBV5-1 and TRBV20-1.

About this clonotype itself: No antigen is known for it.

Carried by the TCR beta cDNA libraries were unique molecular identifiers. There were 1 to 10 million T cells, and around 500,000 cDNA molecules came from them. TCRdb reprocessed the PCR reads via MiXCR and lists one record per CDR3 protein. The sample yields 700,000 to 800,000 distinct CDR3 sequences, 25% to 30% seen once. CDR1 is MNHNY, CDR2 SVGAGI, per germline (reference sequence). The CDR3 has 18 residues. V was clipped by 2 bases and J by 7 bases; unmatched bases: 14. The sequenced material came from blood. J is TRBJ1-6 and V is TRBV6-6; 7 nucleotides line up with TRBD1. This clonotype was sampled from a girl aged 10 to 17 with multiple sclerosis. This chain's CDR3 is CASSYATPPDRPNSPLHF. The CDR3 bases are TGTGCCAGCAGTTACGCAACCCCGCCGGACAGGCCGAATTCACCCCTCCACTTT.